This entry is about one TCR beta chain. The junction had 5 bases not matched to a gene; V was cut back by 5 bases and J by 7 bases. The CDR3 has 14 amino acids. From germline, CDR1 is LNHNV and CDR2 YYDKDF (reference sequence). This specimen belongs to a study of blood T cell repertoires in COVID-19. In the study overall: From the United States, Italy and Spain came samples of acute and convalescent COVID-19. The cDNA or gDNA used as material had been derived from T cells, B-cell-depleted T cells, or PBMCs.

Clinical history reported by participants formed the basis on which cohorts were assigned. TCRdb's table, derived via immunoSEQ multiplex PCR, lists solely in-frame clones and lacks some. The sample has a few hundred thousand clones; 80% to 90% are singletons. This TCR was recovered from a woman between 40 and 50 years old with acute COVID-19. The chain joins TRBV15 to TRBJ1-4, with 9 bases lining up with TRBD1. Sequenced material: PBMCs or T cells enriched from blood (not recorded which). CDR3 coding DNA: TGTGCCACCAGCGGGGACAGGGTCAGTGAAAAACTGTTTTTT. This translates into CATSGDRVSEKLFF.